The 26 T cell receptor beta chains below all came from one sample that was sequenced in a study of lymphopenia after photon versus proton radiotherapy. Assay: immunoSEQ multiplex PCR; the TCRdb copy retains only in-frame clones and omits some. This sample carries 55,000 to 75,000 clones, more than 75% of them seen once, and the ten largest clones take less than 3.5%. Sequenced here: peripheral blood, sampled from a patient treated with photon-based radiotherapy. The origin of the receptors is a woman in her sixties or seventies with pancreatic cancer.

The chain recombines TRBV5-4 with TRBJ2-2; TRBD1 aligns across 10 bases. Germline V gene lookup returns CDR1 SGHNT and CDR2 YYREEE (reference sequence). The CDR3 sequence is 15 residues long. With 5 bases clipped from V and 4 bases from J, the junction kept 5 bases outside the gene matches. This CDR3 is CASRQGTGVTGELFF. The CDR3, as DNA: TGTGCCAGCAGGCAAGGGACAGGGGTCACCGGGGAGCTGTTTTTT.

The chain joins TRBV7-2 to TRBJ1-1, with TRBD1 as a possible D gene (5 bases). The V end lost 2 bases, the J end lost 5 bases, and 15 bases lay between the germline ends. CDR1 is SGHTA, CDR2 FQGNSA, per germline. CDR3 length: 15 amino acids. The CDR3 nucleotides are TGTGCCAGCAGCTTAATTCAGCCAGGGAAGACTGAAGCTTTCTTT. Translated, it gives CASSLIQPGKTEAFF.

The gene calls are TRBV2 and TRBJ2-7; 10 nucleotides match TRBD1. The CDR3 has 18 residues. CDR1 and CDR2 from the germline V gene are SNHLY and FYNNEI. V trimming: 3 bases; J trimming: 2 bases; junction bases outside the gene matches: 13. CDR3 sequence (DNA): TGTGCCAGCAGTGATTCTCCCGGGACAGGGGCTTTTACCTACGAGCAGTACTTC. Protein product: CASSDSPGTGAFTYEQYF.

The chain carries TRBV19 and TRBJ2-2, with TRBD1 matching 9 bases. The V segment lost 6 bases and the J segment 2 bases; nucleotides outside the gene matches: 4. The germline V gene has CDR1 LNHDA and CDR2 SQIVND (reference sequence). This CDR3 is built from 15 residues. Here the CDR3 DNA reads TGTGCCAGTAGAGGACAGGGGCTAAACACCGGGGAGCTGTTTTTT. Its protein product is CASRGQGLNTGELFF.

The CDR3 sequence is CASSHPDRRAYEQYF. CDR3 DNA sequence: TGTGCCAGCAGCCATCCGGACAGGCGTGCCTACGAGCAGTACTTC. V usage is TRBV7-9 and J usage is TRBJ2-7, with 7 bases lining up with TRBD1. Germline CDR1 is SEHNR and CDR2 is FQNEAQ (reference sequence). With 5 bases clipped from V and 2 bases from J, the junction kept 9 bases outside the gene matches. The CDR3 runs 15 residues.

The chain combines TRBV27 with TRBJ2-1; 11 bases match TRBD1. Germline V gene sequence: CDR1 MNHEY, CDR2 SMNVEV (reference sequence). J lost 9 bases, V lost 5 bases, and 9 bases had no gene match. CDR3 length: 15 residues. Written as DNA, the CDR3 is TGTGCCAGCAGTACCCGGGACAGGGGGTTTGGTGAGCAGTTCTTC. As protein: CASSTRDRGFGEQFF.

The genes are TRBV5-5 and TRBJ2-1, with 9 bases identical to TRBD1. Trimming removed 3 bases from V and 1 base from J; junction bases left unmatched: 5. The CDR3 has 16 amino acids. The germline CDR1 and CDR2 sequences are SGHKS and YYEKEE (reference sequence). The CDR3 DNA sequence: TGTGCCAGCAGCTGGGGGACAGGGAATTCCTACAATGAGCAGTTCTTC. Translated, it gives CASSWGTGNSYNEQFF. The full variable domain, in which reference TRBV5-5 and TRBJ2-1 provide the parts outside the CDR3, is DAGVTQSPTHLIKTRGQQVTLRCSPISGHKSVSWYQQVLGQGPQFIFQYYEKEERGRGNFPDRFSARQFPNYSSELNVNALLLGDSALYLCASSWGTGNSYNEQFFGPGTRLTVL.

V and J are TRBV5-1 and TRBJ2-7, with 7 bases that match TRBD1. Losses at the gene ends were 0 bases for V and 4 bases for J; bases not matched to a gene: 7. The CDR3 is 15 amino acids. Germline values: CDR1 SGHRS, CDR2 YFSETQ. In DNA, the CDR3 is TGCGCCAGCAGCTTGGAATCCGGGACAGTTTACGAGCAGTACTTC. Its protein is CASSLESGTVYEQYF.

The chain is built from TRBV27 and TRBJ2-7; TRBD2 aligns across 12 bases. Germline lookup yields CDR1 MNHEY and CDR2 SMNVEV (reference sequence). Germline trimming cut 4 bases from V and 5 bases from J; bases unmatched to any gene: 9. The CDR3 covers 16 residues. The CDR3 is CASSSTPSGRAHEQYF. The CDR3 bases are TGTGCCAGCAGTTCCACCCCTAGCGGGAGGGCCCACGAGCAGTACTTC.

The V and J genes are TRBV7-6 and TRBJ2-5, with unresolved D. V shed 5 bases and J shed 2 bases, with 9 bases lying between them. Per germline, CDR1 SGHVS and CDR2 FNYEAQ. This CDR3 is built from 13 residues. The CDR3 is CASSPISQETQYF. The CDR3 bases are TGTGCCAGCAGCCCGATAAGTCAAGAGACCCAGTACTTC. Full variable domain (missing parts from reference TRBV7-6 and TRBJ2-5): GAGVSQSPRYKVTKRGQDVALRCDPISGHVSLYWYRQALGQGPEFLTYFNYEAQQDKSGLPNDRFSAERPEGSISTLTIQRTEQRDSAMYRCASSPISQETQYFGPGTRLLVL.

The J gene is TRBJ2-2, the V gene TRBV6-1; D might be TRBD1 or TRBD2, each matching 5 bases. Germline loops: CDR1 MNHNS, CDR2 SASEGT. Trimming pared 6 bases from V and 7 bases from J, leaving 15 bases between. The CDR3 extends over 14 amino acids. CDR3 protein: CASSRDGIYGELFF. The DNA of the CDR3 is TGTGCCAGCAGCCGGGACGGAATATACGGGGAGCTGTTTTTT.

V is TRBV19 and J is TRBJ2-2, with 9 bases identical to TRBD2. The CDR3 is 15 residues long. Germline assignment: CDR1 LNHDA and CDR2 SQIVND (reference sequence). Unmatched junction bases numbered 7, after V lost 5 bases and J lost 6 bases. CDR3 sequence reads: CASSLGSGSSGELFF. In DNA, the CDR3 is TGTGCCAGTAGTTTAGGTAGCGGGAGTTCCGGGGAGCTGTTTTTT.

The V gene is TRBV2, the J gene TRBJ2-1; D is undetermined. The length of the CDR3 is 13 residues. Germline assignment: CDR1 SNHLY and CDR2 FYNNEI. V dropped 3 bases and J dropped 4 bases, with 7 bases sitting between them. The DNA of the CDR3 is TGTGCCAGCAGTGATCCGTCGTACAATGAGCAGTTCTTC. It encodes CASSDPSYNEQFF.

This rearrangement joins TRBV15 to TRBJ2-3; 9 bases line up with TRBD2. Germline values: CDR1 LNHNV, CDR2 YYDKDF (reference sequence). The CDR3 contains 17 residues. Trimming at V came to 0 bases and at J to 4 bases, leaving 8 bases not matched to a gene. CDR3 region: CATSRELSSGAADTQYF. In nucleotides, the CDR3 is TGTGCCACCAGCAGAGAGCTATCTAGCGGGGCAGCAGATACGCAGTATTTT. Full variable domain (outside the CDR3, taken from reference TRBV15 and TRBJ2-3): DAMVIQNPRYQVTQFGKPVTLSCSQTLNHNVMYWYQQKSSQAPKLLFHYYDKDFNNEADTPDNFQSRRPNTSFCFLDIRSPGLGDTAMYLCATSRELSSGAADTQYFGPGTRLTVL.

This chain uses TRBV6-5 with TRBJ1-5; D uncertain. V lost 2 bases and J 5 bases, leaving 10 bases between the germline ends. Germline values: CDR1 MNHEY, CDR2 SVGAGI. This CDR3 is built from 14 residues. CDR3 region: CASSYATGYQPQHF. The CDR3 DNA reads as TGTGCCAGCAGTTACGCAACCGGCTATCAGCCCCAGCATTTT.

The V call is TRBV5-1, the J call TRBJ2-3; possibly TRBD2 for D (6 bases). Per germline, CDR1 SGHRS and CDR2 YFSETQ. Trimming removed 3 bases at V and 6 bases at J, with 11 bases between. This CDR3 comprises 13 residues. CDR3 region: CASSYGRSDTQYF. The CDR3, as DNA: TGCGCCAGCAGCTACGGGAGATCCGATACGCAGTATTTT.

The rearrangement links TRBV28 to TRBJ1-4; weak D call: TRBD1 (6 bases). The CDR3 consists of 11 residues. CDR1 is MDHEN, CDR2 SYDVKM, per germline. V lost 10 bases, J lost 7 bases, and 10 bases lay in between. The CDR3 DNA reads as TGTGCCACCCGGGGGCTTGAAAAACTGTTTTTT. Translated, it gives CATRGLEKLFF. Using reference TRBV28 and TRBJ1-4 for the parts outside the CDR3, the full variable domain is DVKVTQSSRYLVKRTGEKVFLECVQDMDHENMFWYRQDPGLGLRLIYFSYDVKMKEKGDIPEGYSVSREKKERFSLILESASTNQTSMYLCATRGLEKLFFGSGTQLSVL.

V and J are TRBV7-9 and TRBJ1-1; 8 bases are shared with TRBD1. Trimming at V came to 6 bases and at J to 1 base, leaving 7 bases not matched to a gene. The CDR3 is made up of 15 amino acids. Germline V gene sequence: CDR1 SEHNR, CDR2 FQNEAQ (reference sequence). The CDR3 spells CASRKTGQENTEAFF. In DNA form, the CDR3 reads TGTGCCAGCAGGAAAACGGGACAGGAGAACACTGAAGCTTTCTTT.

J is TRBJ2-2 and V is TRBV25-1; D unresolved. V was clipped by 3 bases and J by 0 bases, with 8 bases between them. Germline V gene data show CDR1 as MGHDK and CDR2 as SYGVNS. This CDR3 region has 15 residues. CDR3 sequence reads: CASSEPGSNTGELFF. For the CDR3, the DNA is TGTGCCAGCAGTGAGCCCGGGTCGAACACCGGGGAGCTGTTTTTT.

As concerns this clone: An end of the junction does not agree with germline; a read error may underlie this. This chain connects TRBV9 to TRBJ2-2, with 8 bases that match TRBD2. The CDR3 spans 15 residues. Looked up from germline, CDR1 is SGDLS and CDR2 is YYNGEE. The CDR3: CASSVERENPGELFF. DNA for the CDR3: TGTGCCAGCAGCGTTGAGCGGGAGAACCCCGGGGAGCTGTTTTTT.

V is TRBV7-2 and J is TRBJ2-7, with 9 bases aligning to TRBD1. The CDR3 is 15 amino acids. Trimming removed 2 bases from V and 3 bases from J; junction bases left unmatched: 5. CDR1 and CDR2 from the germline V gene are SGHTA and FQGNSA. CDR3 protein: CASSLRGTGLYEQYF. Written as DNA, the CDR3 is TGTGCCAGCAGCTTAAGGGGGACAGGGCTCTACGAGCAGTACTTC.

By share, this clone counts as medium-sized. The CDR3 DNA sequence: TGCGCCAGCACCGCATTGGCTGGAACTGAAGCTTTCTTT. Translated: CASTALAGTEAFF. This chain uses TRBV10-2 with TRBJ1-1; no clear D. The CDR3 loop spans 13 amino acids. V was pared by 7 bases and J by 5 bases, with 14 bases between. Per germline, CDR1 WSHSY and CDR2 SAAADI.

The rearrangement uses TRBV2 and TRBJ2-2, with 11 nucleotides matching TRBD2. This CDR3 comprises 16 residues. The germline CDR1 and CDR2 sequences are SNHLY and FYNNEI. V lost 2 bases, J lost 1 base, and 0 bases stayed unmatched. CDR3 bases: TGTGCCAGCAGTGAAACTAGCGGGAGGAACACCGGGGAGCTGTTTTTT. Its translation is CASSETSGRNTGELFF.

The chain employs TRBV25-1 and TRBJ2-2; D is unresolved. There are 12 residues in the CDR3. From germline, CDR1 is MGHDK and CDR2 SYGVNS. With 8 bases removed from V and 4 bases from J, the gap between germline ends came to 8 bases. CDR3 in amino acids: CASVRSTGELFF. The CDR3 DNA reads TGTGCCAGCGTCCGGAGCACCGGGGAGCTGTTTTTT.

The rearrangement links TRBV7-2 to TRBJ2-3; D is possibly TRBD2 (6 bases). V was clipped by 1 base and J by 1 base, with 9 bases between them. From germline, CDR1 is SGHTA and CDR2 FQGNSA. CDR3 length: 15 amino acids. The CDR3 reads CASSLGGIGTDTQYF. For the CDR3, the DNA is TGTGCCAGCAGCTTAGGCGGGATCGGCACAGATACGCAGTATTTT.

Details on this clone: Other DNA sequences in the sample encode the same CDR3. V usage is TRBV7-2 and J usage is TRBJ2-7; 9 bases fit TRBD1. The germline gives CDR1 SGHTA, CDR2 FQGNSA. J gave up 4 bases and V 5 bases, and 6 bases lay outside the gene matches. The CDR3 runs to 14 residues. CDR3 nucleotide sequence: TGTGCCAGCAGCCGCGACAGGGGGACTTACGAGCAGTACTTC. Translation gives CASSRDRGTYEQYF.